Given below is one TCR beta chain in context. Clones were read by immunoSEQ multiplex PCR, and TCRdb kept only the in-frame ones, dropping some. The repertoire includes approximately 97,000 clones, approximately 90% of them detected once, and 2% to 2.5% sits in the top ten. This specimen comes from a study of blood T cell repertoires in COVID-19. Study overall: Donors in the United States, Italy and Spain gave samples during acute or convalescent COVID-19.

V lost 6 bases and J 10 bases, leaving 19 bases between the germline ends. The CDR3 spans 13 residues. The germline CDR1 and CDR2 sequences are MNHNY and SVGAGI (reference sequence). The receptor's source is a middle-aged man with active COVID-19. This chain uses TRBV6-6 with TRBJ2-7; TRBD2 might be the D (7 bases). Sequenced input: peripheral blood. This CDR3 reads CASSPPPGGQQYF. The DNA of the CDR3 is TGTGCCAGCAGCCCACCCCCGGGGGGCCAACAGTACTTC.